This TCR beta chain was profiled in a study of patients and donors after allogeneic stem cell transplantation. TCRdb analysed the RT-PCR reads with MiXCR anew, one entry per CDR3 protein. This table has approximately 160,000 distinct CDR3 sequences, roughly 31% appearing once. The V end was cut by 0 bases, the J end by 10 bases, with 10 bases between. The CDR3 is made up of 13 amino acids. Germline V gene sequence: CDR1 SGHAT, CDR2 FQNNGV. The chain combines TRBV11-2 with TRBJ2-1; no clear D gene. This TCR was sampled from a human donor who was either an allogeneic HSCT recipient or a stem cell or donor lymphocyte infusion donor (not recorded which). It is not recorded whose cells these are; they may come from a transplant donor. The specimen was blood, either unsorted or a sorted T cell fraction (not recorded which). The CDR3, as DNA: TGTGCCAGCAGCTTAGATAAGGTGTCGGAGCAGTTCTTC. It codes for CASSLDKVSEQFF. The variable domain in full, completed from reference TRBV11-2 and TRBJ2-1, reads EAGVAQSPRYKIIEKRQSVAFWCNPISGHATLYWYQQILGQGPKLLIQFQNNGVVDDSQLPKDRFSAERLKGVDSTLKIQPAKLEDSAVYLCASSLDKVSEQFFGPGTRLTVL.